This record concerns one T cell receptor beta chain sequence. This record comes from a study of cytomegalovirus exposure and HLA in healthy donors. V lost 3 bases and J lost 3, with 6 bases in between. The CDR3 loop spans 13 amino acids. CDR1 MNHNY and CDR2 SVGAGI come from the germline V gene (reference sequence). Primers: 60 Vbeta forward and 13 Jbeta reverse. Libraries were prepared by immunoSEQ multiplex PCR; TCRdb keeps only in-frame clonotypes and omits some of them. The data hold some 270,000 clones, with around 90% observed a single time. This clonotype was sampled from a girl aged 2 to 9 in good health and CMV-seronegative. This chain joins TRBV6-6 and TRBJ2-1; no definite D call. Sequenced input: PBMCs. The CDR3 DNA is TGTGCCAGCAGTTATCGGTACTACAATGAGCAGTTCTTC. Translation gives CASSYRYYNEQFF.